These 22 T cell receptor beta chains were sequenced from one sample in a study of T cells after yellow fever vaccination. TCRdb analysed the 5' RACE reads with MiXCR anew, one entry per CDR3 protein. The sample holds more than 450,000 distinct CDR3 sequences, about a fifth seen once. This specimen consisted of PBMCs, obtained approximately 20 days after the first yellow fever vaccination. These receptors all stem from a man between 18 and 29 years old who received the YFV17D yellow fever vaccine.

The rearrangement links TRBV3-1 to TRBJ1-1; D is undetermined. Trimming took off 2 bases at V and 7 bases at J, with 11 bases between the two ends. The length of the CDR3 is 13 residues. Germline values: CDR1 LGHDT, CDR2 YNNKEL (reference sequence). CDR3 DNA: TGTGCCAGCAGCCAACACGGAGCCGGTGAAGCTTTCTTT. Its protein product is CASSQHGAGEAFF. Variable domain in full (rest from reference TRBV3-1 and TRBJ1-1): DTAVSQTPKYLVTQMGNDKSIKCEQNLGHDTMYWYKQDSKKFLKIMFSYNNKELIINETVPNRFSPKSPDKAHLNLHINSLELGDSAVYFCASSQHGAGEAFFGQGTRLTVV.

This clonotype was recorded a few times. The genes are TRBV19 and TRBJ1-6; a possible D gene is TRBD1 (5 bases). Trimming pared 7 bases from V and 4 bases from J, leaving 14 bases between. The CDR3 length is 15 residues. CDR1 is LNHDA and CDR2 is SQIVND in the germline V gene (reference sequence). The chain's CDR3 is CASTDSRGYNSPLHF. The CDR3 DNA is TGTGCCAGTACCGACTCAAGGGGATATAATTCACCCCTCCACTTT.

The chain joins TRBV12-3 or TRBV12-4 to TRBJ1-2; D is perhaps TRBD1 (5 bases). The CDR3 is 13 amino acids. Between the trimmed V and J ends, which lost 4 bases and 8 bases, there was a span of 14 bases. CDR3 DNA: TGTGCCAGCAGTTGGGCTTTCGGGACCGGCTACACCTTC. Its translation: CASSWAFGTGYTF.

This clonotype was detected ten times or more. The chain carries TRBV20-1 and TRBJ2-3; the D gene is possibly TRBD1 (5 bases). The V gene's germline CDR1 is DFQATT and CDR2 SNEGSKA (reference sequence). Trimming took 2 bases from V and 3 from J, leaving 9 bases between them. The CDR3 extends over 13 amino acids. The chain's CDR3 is CSARLPGTDTQYF. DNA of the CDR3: TGCAGTGCTAGACTCCCAGGGACAGATACGCAGTATTTT.

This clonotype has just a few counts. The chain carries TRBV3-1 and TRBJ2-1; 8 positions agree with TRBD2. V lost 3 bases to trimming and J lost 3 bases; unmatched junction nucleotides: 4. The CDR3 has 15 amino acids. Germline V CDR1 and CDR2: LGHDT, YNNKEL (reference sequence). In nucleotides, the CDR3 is TGTGCCAGCAGCCAGTTCACTAGCGGCTACAATGAGCAGTTCTTC. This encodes CASSQFTSGYNEQFF.

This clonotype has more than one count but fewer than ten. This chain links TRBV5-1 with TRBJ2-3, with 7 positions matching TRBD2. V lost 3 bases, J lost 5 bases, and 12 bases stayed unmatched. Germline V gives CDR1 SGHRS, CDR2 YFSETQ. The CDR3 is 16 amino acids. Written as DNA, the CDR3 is TGCGCCAGCAGCTCGGGGTCGGCGGGGGTTGGAGATACGCAGTATTTT. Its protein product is CASSSGSAGVGDTQYF.

CDR3 DNA: TGTGCCAGCAGTTACGGGGTAAGCAATCAGCCCCAGCATTTT. It encodes CASSYGVSNQPQHF. The rearrangement joins TRBV6-5 to TRBJ1-5; D gene ambiguous. The germline gives CDR1 MNHEY, CDR2 SVGAGI. The CDR3 is 14 amino acids. V was shortened by 2 bases and J by 1 base, with 6 bases between the two germline ends.

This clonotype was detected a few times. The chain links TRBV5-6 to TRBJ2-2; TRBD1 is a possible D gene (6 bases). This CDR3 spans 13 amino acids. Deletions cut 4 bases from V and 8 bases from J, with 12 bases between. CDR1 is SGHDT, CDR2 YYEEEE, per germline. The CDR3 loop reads CASSAYRVGELFF. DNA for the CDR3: TGTGCCAGCAGCGCGTACAGGGTAGGGGAGCTGTTTTTT. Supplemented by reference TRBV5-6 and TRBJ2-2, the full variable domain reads DAGVTQSPTHLIKTRGQQVTLRCSPKSGHDTVSWYQQALGQGPQFIFQYYEEEERQRGNFPDRFSGHQFPNYSSELNVNALLLGDSALYLCASSAYRVGELFFGEGSRLTVL.

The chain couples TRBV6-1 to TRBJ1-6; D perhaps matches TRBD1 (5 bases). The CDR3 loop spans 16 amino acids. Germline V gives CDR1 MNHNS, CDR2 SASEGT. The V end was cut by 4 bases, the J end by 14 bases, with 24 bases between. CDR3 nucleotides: TGTGCCAGCAGTGGACCGTACGGGACCGCTCACCACACCCTCCACTTT. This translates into CASSGPYGTAHHTLHF.

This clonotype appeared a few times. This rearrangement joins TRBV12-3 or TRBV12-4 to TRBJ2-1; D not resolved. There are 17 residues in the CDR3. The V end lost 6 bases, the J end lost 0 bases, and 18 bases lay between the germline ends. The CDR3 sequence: CASRPPPTRSSYNEQFF. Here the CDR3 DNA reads TGTGCCAGCAGACCCCCGCCGACTCGGAGCTCCTACAATGAGCAGTTCTTC.

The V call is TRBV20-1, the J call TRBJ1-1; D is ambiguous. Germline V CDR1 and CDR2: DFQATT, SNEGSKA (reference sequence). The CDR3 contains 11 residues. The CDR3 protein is CRLVRLSEAFF. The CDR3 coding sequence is TGCAGATTAGTTCGACTGAGCGAAGCTTTCTTT.

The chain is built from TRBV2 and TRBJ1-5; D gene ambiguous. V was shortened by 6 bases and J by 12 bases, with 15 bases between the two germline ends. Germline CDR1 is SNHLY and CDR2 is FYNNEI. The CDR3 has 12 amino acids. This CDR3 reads CASSLAGQNQHF. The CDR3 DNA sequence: TGTGCCAGCAGCCTGGCGGGTCAAAACCAGCATTTT. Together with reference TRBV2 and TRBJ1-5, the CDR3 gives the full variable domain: EPEVTQTPSHQVTQMGQEVILRCVPISNHLYFYWYRQILGQKVEFLVSFYNNEISEKSEIFDDQFSVERPDGSNFTLKIRSTKLEDSAMYFCASSLAGQNQHFGDGTRLSIL.

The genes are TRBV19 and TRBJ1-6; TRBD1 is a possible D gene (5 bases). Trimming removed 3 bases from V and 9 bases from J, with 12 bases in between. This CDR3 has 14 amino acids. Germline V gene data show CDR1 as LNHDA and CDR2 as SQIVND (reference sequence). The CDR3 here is CASSILRGGSPLHF. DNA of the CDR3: TGTGCCAGTAGTATCCTTAGGGGCGGTTCACCCCTCCACTTT.

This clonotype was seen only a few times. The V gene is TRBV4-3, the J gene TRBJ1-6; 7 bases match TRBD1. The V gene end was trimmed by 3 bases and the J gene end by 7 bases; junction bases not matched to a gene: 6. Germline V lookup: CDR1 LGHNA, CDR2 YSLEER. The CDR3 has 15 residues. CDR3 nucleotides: TGCGCCAGCAGCCACCGGGGACAGACAAATTCACCCCTCCACTTT. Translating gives CASSHRGQTNSPLHF.

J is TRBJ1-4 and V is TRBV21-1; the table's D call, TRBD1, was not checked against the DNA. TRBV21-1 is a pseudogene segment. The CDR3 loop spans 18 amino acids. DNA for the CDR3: TGTGCCAGCAGCCCTGACATTAGGGCGGTGTGTGCTAATGAAAAACTGTTTTTT. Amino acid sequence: CASSPDIRAVCANEKLFF.

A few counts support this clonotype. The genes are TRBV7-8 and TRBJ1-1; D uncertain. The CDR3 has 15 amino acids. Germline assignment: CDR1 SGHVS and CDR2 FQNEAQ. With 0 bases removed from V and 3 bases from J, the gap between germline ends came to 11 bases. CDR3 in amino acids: CASSLARTDYTEAFF. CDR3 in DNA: TGTGCCAGCAGCTTAGCGCGTACAGATTACACTGAAGCTTTCTTT. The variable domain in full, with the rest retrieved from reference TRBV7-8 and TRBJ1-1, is GAGVSQSPRYKVAKRGQDVALRCDPISGHVSLFWYQQALGQGPEFLTYFQNEAQLDKSGLPSDRFFAERPEGSVSTLKIQRTQQEDSAVYLCASSLARTDYTEAFFGQGTRLTVV.

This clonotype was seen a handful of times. Written as DNA, the CDR3 is TGCGCCAGCAGCTTGGAAGGACAGGGGGCGGACGAGCAGTACGTC. Encoded protein: CASSLEGQGADEQYV. This chain links TRBV5-1 with TRBJ2-7, with TRBD1 matching 11 bases. CDR1 and CDR2 from the germline V gene are SGHRS and YFSETQ. V lost 0 bases, J lost 5 bases, and 4 bases stayed unmatched. The length of the CDR3 is 15 residues.

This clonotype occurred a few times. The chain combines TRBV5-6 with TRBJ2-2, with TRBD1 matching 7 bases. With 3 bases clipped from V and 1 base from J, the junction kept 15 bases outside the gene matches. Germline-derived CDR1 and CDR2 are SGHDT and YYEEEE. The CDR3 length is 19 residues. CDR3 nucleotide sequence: TGTGCCAGCAGCTGGAGGACCAACCGGGACAGACTGAACACCGGGGAGCTGTTTTTT. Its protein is CASSWRTNRDRLNTGELFF.

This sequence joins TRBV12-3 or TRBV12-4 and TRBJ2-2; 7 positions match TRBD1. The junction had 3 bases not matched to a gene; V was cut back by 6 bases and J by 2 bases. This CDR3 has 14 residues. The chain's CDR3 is CASRTGLNTGELFF. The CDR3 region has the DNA TGTGCCAGCAGGACAGGGCTAAACACCGGGGAGCTGTTTTTT.

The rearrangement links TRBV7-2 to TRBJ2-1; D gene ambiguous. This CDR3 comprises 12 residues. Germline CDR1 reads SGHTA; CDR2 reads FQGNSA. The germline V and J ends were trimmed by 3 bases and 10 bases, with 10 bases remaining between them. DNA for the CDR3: TGTGCCAGCAGCTTGAGACGATACGAGCAGTTCTTC. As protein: CASSLRRYEQFF.

CDR3 nucleotide sequence: TGCGCCAGCAGCCAAGATCTAGTACCCCGGCTAGCGGGGGGGGAGACCCAGTACTTC. It translates to CASSQDLVPRLAGGETQYF. The chain is built from TRBV4-3 and TRBJ2-5; TRBD2 aligns across 12 bases. The germline V gene encodes CDR1 LGHNA and CDR2 YSLEER. There are 19 residues in the CDR3. The J segment lost 5 bases and the V segment lost 0 bases, leaving 13 bases of the junction unmatched.

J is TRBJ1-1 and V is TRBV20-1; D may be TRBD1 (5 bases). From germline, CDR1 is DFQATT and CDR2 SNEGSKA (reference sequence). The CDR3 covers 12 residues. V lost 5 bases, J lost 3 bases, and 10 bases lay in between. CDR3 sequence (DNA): TGCAGTGCTGTGGGGGACCACACTGAAGCTTTCTTT. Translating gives CSAVGDHTEAFF.